This TCR beta chain was sequenced during a study of CD8 T cells in ankylosing spondylitis. TCRdb passed the 5' RACE reads through MiXCR, listing each CDR3 protein once. The data show around 220,000 distinct CDR3 sequences, with about 10% seen just once and 21% held by the top ten. Germline CDR1 is MNHEY and CDR2 is SMNVEV (reference sequence). The V and J ends lost 2 bases and 10 bases, in that order; junction bases with no gene match: 4. The CDR3 sequence is 14 residues long. The TCR sequence derives from a male donor with ankylosing spondylitis or in good health (not recorded which). The chain employs TRBV27 and TRBJ2-4; TRBD2 matches 11 bases. Sequenced input: blood, either unsorted or a sorted T cell fraction (not recorded which). The CDR3 DNA sequence: TGTGCCAGCAGTTTAGGGACTAGCGGTACGATTCAGTACTTC. It codes for CASSLGTSGTIQYF.